These 15 T cell receptor beta chains were all obtained from the same sample, sequenced in a study of OX40 agonist ivuxolimab in advanced cancers. Using immunoSEQ multiplex PCR, the repertoire was profiled, and TCRdb retains in-frame clones only, with some absent. Of about 54,000 clones in the sample, over 70% were seen once. Here the sequenced sample was CD4+ or CD8+ T cells sorted from blood, taken in a trial of the OX40 agonist ivuxolimab. Receptor source: an adult with an advanced solid tumor such as melanoma, head and neck, liver or kidney cancer.

This clone was seen once. Other DNA sequences from this sample encode an identical CDR3 as well. The rearrangement links TRBV5-1 to TRBJ1-2, with 7 nucleotides matching TRBD1. In germline, CDR1 is SGHRS, CDR2 YFSETQ. The CDR3 sequence is 14 residues long. V lost 0 bases, J lost 8 bases, and 7 bases stayed unmatched. The CDR3 sequence: CASSLGRGLEGYTF. Here the CDR3 DNA reads TGCGCCAGCAGCTTGGGAAGGGGGCTAGAGGGCTACACCTTC.

The chain links TRBV6-4 to TRBJ1-3; no reliable D call. Germline loops: CDR1 MRHNA, CDR2 SNTAGT. The V end lost 6 bases, the J end lost 4 bases, and 10 bases lay between the germline ends. The CDR3 covers 13 residues. The CDR3 bases are TGTGCCAGCAGGGAATTCAAGGGAAACACCATATATTTT. It encodes CASREFKGNTIYF.

The V call is TRBV6-5, the J call TRBJ1-4; D might be TRBD1 (5 bases). The germline gives CDR1 MNHEY, CDR2 SVGAGI. Deletions cut 2 bases from V and 4 bases from J, with 8 bases between. The CDR3 extends over 14 amino acids. CDR3 DNA: TGTGCCAGCAGTTACCAAAGGGGTAATGAAAAACTGTTTTTT. Its translation: CASSYQRGNEKLFF.

The chain carries TRBV30 and TRBJ1-2, with 8 positions matching TRBD1. Germline lookup yields CDR1 GTSNPN and CDR2 SVGIG (reference sequence). This CDR3 has 15 residues. V was pared by 1 base and J by 6 bases, with 10 bases of the junction left unmatched. CDR3 sequence: CAWSAPGQGLDGYTF. The CDR3 DNA sequence: TGTGCCTGGAGTGCTCCCGGACAGGGCCTTGATGGCTACACCTTC.

This clone was observed once. V usage is TRBV6-5 and J usage is TRBJ2-7; 7 bases are shared with TRBD1. Per germline, CDR1 MNHEY and CDR2 SVGAGI. V lost 2 bases, J lost 3 bases, and 7 bases stayed unmatched. This CDR3 has 15 amino acids. CDR3 nucleotides: TGTGCCAGCAGTTACGTGGCAGGGGGTGGCTACGAGCAGTACTTC. This gives the protein CASSYVAGGGYEQYF.

The V gene is TRBV19, the J gene TRBJ2-7; 12 positions match TRBD2. V shed 6 bases and J 4 bases; nucleotides not matched to a gene: 4. Germline lookup yields CDR1 LNHDA and CDR2 SQIVND (reference sequence). The CDR3 runs 14 residues. In DNA form, the CDR3 reads TGTGCCAGTAGGAGACTAGCGGGAGATTACGAGCAGTACTTC. This sequence encodes CASRRLAGDYEQYF.

The chain carries TRBV7-9 and TRBJ2-5; perhaps TRBD2 as D (6 bases). Per germline, CDR1 SEHNR and CDR2 FQNEAQ (reference sequence). V dropped 0 bases and J dropped 5 bases, with 13 bases sitting between them. The CDR3 totals 15 residues. DNA of the CDR3: TGTGCCAGCAGCTTAGCGGTGGGACTTGGCGAGACCCAGTACTTC. It is translated as CASSLAVGLGETQYF.

The V call is TRBV9, the J call TRBJ2-2; TRBD2 aligns across 7 bases. The CDR3 length is 18 residues. Germline V gives CDR1 SGDLS, CDR2 YYNGEE. J lost 3 bases, V lost 3 bases, and 14 bases had no gene match. The CDR3 DNA reads as TGTGCCAGCAGCGCCATCTCGAGAGGGGAGGGGTACACCGGGGAGCTGTTTTTT. Its protein is CASSAISRGEGYTGELFF.

This rearrangement joins TRBV30 to TRBJ1-2, with D hard to call. Germline V gene sequence: CDR1 GTSNPN, CDR2 SVGIG (reference sequence). The V gene lost 2 bases and the J gene lost 8 bases, with 15 bases spanning the gap. This CDR3 region has 13 residues. In nucleotides, the CDR3 is TGTGCCTGGAGTAAAGAAGGTCTAATCGGCTACACCTTC. It codes for CAWSKEGLIGYTF.

Note on this clone: At one boundary the junction diverges from the germline segment, which might be a read error. DNA for the CDR3: TGCAGCGTTGTATCGACCGGGAACACTAAAGCTTTCTTT. This sequence encodes CSVVSTGNTKAFF. The V gene is TRBV29-1, the J gene TRBJ1-1; D gene ambiguous. The germline V gene has CDR1 SQVTM and CDR2 ANQGSEA. The CDR3 contains 13 residues.

The CDR3 DNA reads as TGTGCCAGCAGTGACGGACGCTCTAGCGGGAGCACAGATACGCAGTATTTT. Translated, it gives CASSDGRSSGSTDTQYF. The chain recombines TRBV6-1 with TRBJ2-3; 8 bases match TRBD2. V was pared by 3 bases and J by 0 bases, with 8 bases of the junction left unmatched. This CDR3 has 17 amino acids. CDR1 MNHNS and CDR2 SASEGT come from the germline V gene.

J is TRBJ1-1 and V is TRBV11-3, with 7 bases matching TRBD1. CDR3 length equals 13 residues. The germline gives CDR1 SGHNT, CDR2 YENEEA. V trimming: 3 bases; J trimming: 3 bases; junction bases outside the gene matches: 1. The chain's CDR3 is CASSFQGDTEAFF. CDR3 nucleotide sequence: TGTGCCAGCAGCTTTCAGGGGGACACTGAAGCTTTCTTT.

V and J are TRBV7-9 and TRBJ2-2; D unresolved. CDR1 is SEHNR, CDR2 FQNEAQ, per germline (reference sequence). The CDR3 totals 13 residues. Trimming removed 6 bases at V and 5 bases at J, with 10 bases between. CDR3 sequence: CASRIRLTGELFF. The CDR3 DNA reads as TGTGCCAGCAGGATCCGCCTAACCGGGGAGCTGTTTTTT. Supplemented by reference TRBV7-9 and TRBJ2-2, the full variable domain reads DTGVSQNPRHKITKRGQNVTFRCDPISEHNRLYWYRQTLGQGPEFLTYFQNEAQLEKSRLLSDRFSAERPKGSFSTLEIQRTEQGDSAMYLCASRIRLTGELFFGEGSRLTVL.

The rearrangement uses TRBV5-1 and TRBJ2-7; tentatively, D is TRBD2 (6 bases). The germline gives CDR1 SGHRS, CDR2 YFSETQ. The CDR3 runs 15 residues. The V end was cut by 0 bases, the J end by 3 bases, with 13 bases between. The CDR3 nucleotides read TGCGCCAGCAGCTTGGGTGGCGGGACGATCTACGAGCAGTACTTC. Its translation is CASSLGGGTIYEQYF.

This clone is medium-sized by share. The chain joins TRBV5-8 to TRBJ1-5, with 8 positions matching TRBD1. CDR1 is SGHTS, CDR2 YDEGEE, per germline. V shed 2 bases and J 2 bases; nucleotides not matched to a gene: 9. This CDR3 contains 17 residues. This chain's CDR3 is CASSFQGASVGNQPQHF. The CDR3 nucleotides read TGTGCCAGCAGCTTTCAGGGGGCCAGTGTAGGCAATCAGCCCCAGCATTTT.